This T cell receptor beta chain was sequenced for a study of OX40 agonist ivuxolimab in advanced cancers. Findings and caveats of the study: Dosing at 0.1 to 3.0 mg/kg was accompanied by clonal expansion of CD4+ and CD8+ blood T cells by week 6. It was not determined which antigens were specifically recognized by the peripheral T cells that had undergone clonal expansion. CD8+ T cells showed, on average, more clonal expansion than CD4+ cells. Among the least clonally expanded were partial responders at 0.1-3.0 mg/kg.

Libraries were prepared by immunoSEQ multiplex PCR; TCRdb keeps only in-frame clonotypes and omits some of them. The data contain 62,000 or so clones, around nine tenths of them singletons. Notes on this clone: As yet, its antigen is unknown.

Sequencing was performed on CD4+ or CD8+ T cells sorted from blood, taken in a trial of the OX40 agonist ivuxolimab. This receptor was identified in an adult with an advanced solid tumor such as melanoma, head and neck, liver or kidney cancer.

CDR3 sequence (DNA): TGCGCCAGCAGCTTGGAAGCCGGGGTAGGAGAGACCCAGTACTTC. It encodes CASSLEAGVGETQYF. The chain combines TRBV5-1 with TRBJ2-5; TRBD2 might be the D (5 bases). The germline V gene has CDR1 SGHRS and CDR2 YFSETQ. CDR3 length equals 15 residues. V was pared by 0 bases and J by 4 bases, with 13 bases between.